One and the same sample provided the 21 T cell receptor beta chains below, sequenced in a study of chronic HIV infection and antiretroviral therapy. One entry per CDR3 protein, called by TCRdb with MiXCR from the 5' RACE reads. The sample has more than 40,000 distinct CDR3 sequences, under 20% seen once; the top ten hold approximately 2.5%. The material sequenced was peripheral blood. The source of these receptors is an adult who had HIV and had not received antiretroviral therapy, or was an uninfected healthy control (not recorded which).

This clonotype was recorded only once. This CDR3 reads CASSYGYTF. The CDR3 DNA sequence: TGTGCCAGCAGCTATGGCTACACCTTC. V and J are TRBV11-3 and TRBJ1-2; D unresolved. The CDR3 runs 9 residues. Germline assignment: CDR1 SGHNT and CDR2 YENEEA. Trimming cost V 4 bases and J 6 bases, with 0 bases left between them. Based on the CDR3 plus reference TRBV11-3 and TRBJ1-2, the full variable domain is EAGVVQSPRYKIIEKKQPVAFWCNPISGHNTLYWYLQNLGQGPELLIRYENEEAVDDSQLPKDRFSAERLKGVDSTLKIQPAELGDSAVYLCASSYGYTFGSGTRLTVV.

This clonotype was counted a few times. The CDR3 region is CASSLRTEYGYTF. The CDR3 coding sequence is TGTGCCAGCAGTTTACGGACAGAGTATGGCTACACCTTC. The chain uses TRBV28 and TRBJ1-2; weak D call: TRBD1 (6 bases). The CDR3 sequence is 13 residues long. Germline V lookup: CDR1 MDHEN, CDR2 SYDVKM. V was trimmed by 2 bases and J by 5 bases, leaving 9 bases between them.

The chain carries TRBV28 and TRBJ2-7; 9 nucleotides agree with TRBD1. The CDR3 is 16 amino acids. Germline trimming cut 8 bases from V and 5 bases from J; bases unmatched to any gene: 16. Per germline, CDR1 MDHEN and CDR2 SYDVKM. The CDR3 sequence: CASLGGMGTGRNEQYF. CDR3 sequence (DNA): TGTGCCAGCCTAGGGGGGATGGGGACAGGGAGAAACGAGCAGTACTTC.

This clonotype occurred a few times. This sequence joins TRBV27 and TRBJ2-1, with 7 bases lining up with TRBD1. Per germline, CDR1 MNHEY and CDR2 SMNVEV (reference sequence). Trimming took 10 bases from V and 8 from J; bases not matched to a gene: 8. The CDR3 has 12 residues. CDR3 sequence: CATVTGADEQFF. CDR3 DNA sequence: TGTGCCACCGTCACAGGGGCCGATGAGCAGTTCTTC.

This clonotype was observed a handful of times. The chain links TRBV20-1 to TRBJ2-3, with D uncertain. CDR1 DFQATT and CDR2 SNEGSKA come from the germline V gene (reference sequence). V was pared by 6 bases and J by 5 bases, with 12 bases between. The CDR3 runs to 12 residues. Here the CDR3 reads CSATDAGDTQYF. In nucleotides, the CDR3 is TGCAGTGCGACGGACGCCGGAGATACGCAGTATTTT.

The V and J genes are TRBV3-1 and TRBJ2-2; D unresolved. Trimming pared 1 base from V and 3 bases from J, leaving 6 bases between. This CDR3 has 14 amino acids. Germline CDR1 is LGHDT and CDR2 is YNNKEL (reference sequence). CDR3 loop: CASSQGVDTGELFF. The CDR3, as DNA: TGTGCCAGCAGCCAAGGCGTGGACACCGGGGAGCTGTTTTTT.

This chain connects TRBV29-1 to TRBJ1-4; D is undetermined. The CDR3 totals 11 residues. Germline CDR1 SQVTM, CDR2 ANQGSEA. Trimming stripped 6 bases from V and 6 bases from J, with 8 bases between. CDR3 nucleotide sequence: TGCAGCGTGGCAGCCGATGAAAAACTGTTTTTT. The encoded protein is CSVAADEKLFF.

In this sample, this clonotype turned up many times. The chain has TRBV11-2 and TRBJ2-7; tentatively, D is TRBD2 (5 bases). CDR3 length equals 12 residues. Trimming took 10 bases from V and 3 from J, leaving 13 bases between them. The germline CDR1 and CDR2 sequences are SGHAT and FQNNGV. In nucleotides, the CDR3 is TGTGCCATCCGGGGTCCCAACTACGAGCAGTACTTC. Translating gives CAIRGPNYEQYF.

The sample holds one count of this clonotype. The V gene is TRBV20-1, the J gene TRBJ2-7, with D hard to call. Germline CDR1 and CDR2: DFQATT and SNEGSKA (reference sequence). The CDR3 has 11 amino acids. V was cut by 7 bases and J by 4 bases, with 11 bases left in between. CDR3 region: CSVISDYEQYF. CDR3 DNA: TGCAGTGTGATTTCCGATTACGAGCAGTACTTC.

This clonotype was seen a handful of times. V and J are TRBV28 and TRBJ2-1; D gene uncertain. Germline CDR1 and CDR2: MDHEN and SYDVKM. The length of the CDR3 is 13 residues. Trimming shortened V by 5 bases and J by 4 bases, and 9 bases separated the two germline ends. This CDR3 is CASSASGYNEQFF. Here the CDR3 DNA reads TGTGCCAGCAGTGCCTCAGGATACAATGAGCAGTTCTTC.

The chain uses TRBV4-1 and TRBJ2-1, with TRBD2 matching over 9 bases. CDR1 and CDR2 from the germline V gene are MGHRA and YSYEKL. With 0 bases clipped from V and 11 bases from J, the junction kept 2 bases outside the gene matches. The CDR3 is 13 residues long. CDR3 nucleotides: TGCGCCAGCAGCCAAGAGCCTAGCGGGAAGCAGTTCTTC. Translated, it gives CASSQEPSGKQFF.

The V call is TRBV5-4, the J call TRBJ2-1; 7 bases are a match to TRBD2. Germline lookup yields CDR1 SGHNT and CDR2 YYREEE (reference sequence). The J segment lost 5 bases and the V segment lost 1 base, leaving 3 bases of the junction unmatched. The CDR3 runs 14 residues. CDR3 residues: CASSLRAGDNEQFF. As DNA, the CDR3 is TGTGCCAGCAGCTTGCGCGCGGGAGACAATGAGCAGTTCTTC.

Only a few counts were recorded for this clonotype. The chain employs TRBV24-1 and TRBJ2-1, with unresolved D. The CDR3 sequence is 16 residues long. V lost 4 bases to trimming and J lost 0 bases, with 12 bases between them. Germline V CDR1 and CDR2: KGHDR, SFDVKD. CDR3 DNA: TGTGCCACCAGTGAAAGTCTAGGCGTCTCCTACAATGAGCAGTTCTTC. Encoded protein: CATSESLGVSYNEQFF.

This clonotype appeared a few times. This chain links TRBV3-1 with TRBJ2-1; D gene unclear. The CDR3 extends over 14 amino acids. Germline V CDR1 and CDR2: LGHDT, YNNKEL (reference sequence). Trimming removed 1 base from V and 5 bases from J, with 9 bases in between. CDR3 DNA sequence: TGTGCCAGCAGCCAAGTCCCGGCCGACAATGAGCAGTTCTTC. The encoded protein is CASSQVPADNEQFF.

This clonotype showed up just a few times. The gene calls are TRBV28 and TRBJ2-5; D is ambiguous. Trimming removed 1 base from V and 2 bases from J, with 11 bases in between. The CDR3 spans 15 residues. In germline, CDR1 is MDHEN, CDR2 SYDVKM. The CDR3 DNA follows: TGTGCCAGCAGTTTATCAGGCGGCTTACAAGAGACCCAGTACTTC. Translating gives CASSLSGGLQETQYF.

The V call is TRBV28, the J call TRBJ1-1; TRBD1 agrees at 9 bases. Germline V gives CDR1 MDHEN, CDR2 SYDVKM. After removal of 3 bases from V and 4 bases from J, the junction contained 9 bases not matched to a gene. The CDR3 totals 16 residues. Written as DNA, the CDR3 is TGTGCCAGCAGTTTTACAGGGGGCGCGGGGCGCACTGAAGCTTTCTTT. This encodes CASSFTGGAGRTEAFF.

The genes are TRBV6-2 or TRBV6-3 and TRBJ1-5, with D tentatively TRBD1 (5 bases). Germline loops: CDR1 MNHEY, CDR2 SVGEGT. Between the trimmed V and J ends, which lost 5 bases and 14 bases, there was a span of 13 bases. This CDR3 spans 11 amino acids. The CDR3 spells CASSRGQFKHF. CDR3 bases: TGTGCCAGCAGTCGAGGACAATTCAAGCATTTT.

The chain combines TRBV15 with TRBJ2-1; TRBD2 matches at 7 bases. The CDR3 length is 17 residues. With V trimmed by 5 bases and J by 1 base, 11 bases remained unmatched. CDR1 is LNHNV and CDR2 is YYDKDF in the germline V gene (reference sequence). CDR3 sequence: CATSSSWGGSSYNEQFF. The CDR3 bases are TGTGCCACCAGCTCGAGTTGGGGGGGTAGTTCCTACAATGAGCAGTTCTTC.

V and J are TRBV28 and TRBJ2-3, with D possibly being TRBD2 (6 bases). This CDR3 has 16 residues. Germline CDR1 MDHEN, CDR2 SYDVKM. Trimming cost V 8 bases and J 4 bases, with 22 bases left between them. The CDR3 is CASPPLTREKADTQYF. CDR3 sequence (DNA): TGTGCCAGCCCACCCCTGACTAGGGAGAAAGCAGATACGCAGTATTTT.

This clonotype appeared a few times. The V gene is TRBV28, the J gene TRBJ1-4; 9 nucleotides match TRBD1. Trimming at V came to 6 bases and at J to 8 bases, leaving 10 bases not matched to a gene. Germline V gene lookup returns CDR1 MDHEN and CDR2 SYDVKM. The length of the CDR3 is 15 residues. CDR3 DNA sequence: TGTGCCAGCAGACGACAGGGGGTTCGGAAAGAAAAACTGTTTTTT. It yields the protein CASRRQGVRKEKLFF.

The chain combines TRBV9 with TRBJ1-2; 7 nucleotides agree with TRBD1. The CDR3 contains 15 residues. The junction had 5 bases not matched to a gene; V was cut back by 3 bases and J by 0 bases. The germline V gene encodes CDR1 SGDLS and CDR2 YYNGEE. DNA for the CDR3: TGTGCCAGCAGCGCGAGACAGGGAACTAACTATGGCTACACCTTC. Its translation is CASSARQGTNYGYTF.